This T cell receptor (beta chain) derives from a study of T cell responses to AZD1222 COVID-19 vaccine. V lost 5 bases and J lost 3, with 17 bases in between. The CDR3 has 16 residues. Germline assignment: CDR1 SEHNR and CDR2 FQNEAQ (reference sequence). Study conclusions and caveats: There were vaccine-associated CD4 TCRs across spike, dominant at 160-218 and 743-854. Clonal diversity may have been underestimated in mostly white British donors. Only a handful of AZD1222 recipients were seropositive at baseline. Reports indicate that nearly half of spike-specific TCRs are directed at unmutated variant regions.

With respect to this clone: No antigen is known for it.

Sequenced by immunoSEQ multiplex PCR; TCRdb stores in-frame clones only, minus some. The sample holds some 150,000 clones, around nine tenths seen once. The genes are TRBV7-9 and TRBJ2-1; a possible D gene is TRBD2 (5 bases). Here the sequenced sample was peripheral blood, taken on day 0 of AZD1222 vaccination. The clonotype was recovered from an adult in good health. The CDR3 DNA reads as TGTGCCAGCAGCCTGAACCGGGCCGCGGGCTACAATGAGCAGTTCTTC. Its translation is CASSLNRAAGYNEQFF.